This TCR beta chain originates from a study of blood T cell repertoires in COVID-19. Assay: immunoSEQ multiplex PCR; the TCRdb copy retains only in-frame clones and omits some. The sample comprises about 140,000 clones, around four fifths of which are singletons, and over 5% rests with the top ten. This clone came up a few times. Across about two dozen US areas, participants ranged in age from roughly 18 to 89 years. Clinical history as reported by participants underpinned cohort assignment. Sequenced material: PBMCs or T cells enriched from blood (not recorded which). This TCR derives from a woman aged 45-59 years who had recovered from COVID-19.

CDR3 protein: CASTIGSYYNEQFF. The CDR3 DNA sequence: TGTGCCAGTACGATAGGGAGTTACTACAATGAGCAGTTCTTC. The chain carries TRBV19 and TRBJ2-1; maybe TRBD2 (5 bases). The CDR3 consists of 14 residues. Deletions cut 7 bases from V and 3 bases from J, with 13 bases between. Germline lookup yields CDR1 LNHDA and CDR2 SQIVND (reference sequence). Combining the CDR3 with reference TRBV19 and TRBJ2-1 gives the whole variable domain DGGITQSPKYLFRKEGQNVTLSCEQNLNHDAMYWYRQDPGQGLRLIYYSQIVNDFQKGDIAEGYSVSREKKESFPLTVTSAQKNPTAFYLCASTIGSYYNEQFFGPGTRLTVL.